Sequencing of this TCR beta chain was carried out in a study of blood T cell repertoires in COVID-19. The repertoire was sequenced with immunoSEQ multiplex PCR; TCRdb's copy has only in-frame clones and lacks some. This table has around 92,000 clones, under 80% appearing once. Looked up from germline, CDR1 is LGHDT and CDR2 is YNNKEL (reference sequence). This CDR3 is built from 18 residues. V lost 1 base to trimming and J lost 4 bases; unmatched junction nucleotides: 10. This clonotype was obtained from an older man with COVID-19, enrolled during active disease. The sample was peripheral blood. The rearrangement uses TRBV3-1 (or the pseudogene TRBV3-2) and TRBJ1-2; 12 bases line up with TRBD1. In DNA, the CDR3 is TGTGCCAGCAGCCAAGGAAGGGACAGGGGGCCGAGGTCCTATGGCTACACCTTC. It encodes CASSQGRDRGPRSYGYTF.